The TCR beta chain under discussion was sequenced for a study of control samples from healthy donors and cancer patients. Data came from immunoSEQ multiplex PCR; TCRdb stores just in-frame clones and leaves some out. Of roughly 20,000 clones in the sample, around 84% were seen once. This CDR3 is 16 amino acids long. CDR1 is WNHNN, CDR2 SYGVQD, per germline (reference sequence). Trimming cost V 3 bases and J 4 bases; bases outside gene matches: 7. J is TRBJ2-1 and V is TRBV10-1, with TRBD1 identical over 9 bases. The sequenced sample was PBMCs. The clonotype comes from a man in his sixties with colorectal cancer. CDR3 in DNA: TGCGCCAGCAGTGAAGTCCCCGGGACAGGGTACAATGAGCAGTTCTTC. Protein sequence: CASSEVPGTGYNEQFF.